The 9 T cell receptor beta chains reported below all come from one sample, sequenced in a study of cytomegalovirus exposure and HLA in healthy donors. PCR employed 60 Vbeta and 13 Jbeta primers. The assay was immunoSEQ multiplex PCR, and TCRdb's table has in-frame clones only and misses some. The sample shows 150,000 to 200,000 clones, more than 65% of them seen only once. Sequencing was carried out using PBMCs. These receptors all stem from a woman between 40 and 55 years old in good health and CMV-seropositive.

The J gene is TRBJ2-1, the V gene TRBV28; 9 bases are a match to TRBD1. The ends lost 7 bases at V and 3 bases at J; junction bases unmatched: 7. The CDR3 runs 15 residues. Germline V gene lookup returns CDR1 MDHEN and CDR2 SYDVKM. This chain's CDR3 is CASIPGQGVYNEQFF. The DNA for the CDR3 is TGTGCCAGCATACCGGGACAGGGTGTCTACAATGAGCAGTTCTTC.

This chain connects TRBV5-1 to TRBJ1-4; 7 bases fit TRBD1. The germline V gene has CDR1 SGHRS and CDR2 YFSETQ. V was clipped by 5 bases and J by 4 bases; unmatched bases: 11. The CDR3 contains 16 residues. This CDR3 reads CASSSRRDRFNEKLFF. DNA of the CDR3: TGCGCCAGCAGTTCTAGAAGGGACAGATTTAATGAAAAACTGTTTTTT.

This clone was picked up a small number of times. The chain is built from TRBV5-1 and TRBJ2-1, with a weak D call TRBD2 (6 bases). Trimming shortened V by 4 bases and J by 7 bases, and 21 bases separated the two germline ends. Germline-derived CDR1 and CDR2 are SGHRS and YFSETQ. The CDR3 runs 16 residues. The CDR3 DNA follows: TGCGCCAGCAGCCCAATATCGGGACTGGTCTCTAATGAGCAGTTCTTC. It codes for CASSPISGLVSNEQFF.

In this sample, this clone turned up a few times. The chain links TRBV7-3 to TRBJ2-3; the D gene is possibly TRBD1 (6 bases). The CDR3 sequence is 15 residues long. CDR1 and CDR2 (germline): SGHTA, FQGTGA. V lost 5 bases and J lost 3, with 15 bases in between. CDR3 sequence (DNA): TGTGCCAGCAGCCCCACGACAGGCCAAACAGATACGCAGTATTTT. Amino acid sequence: CASSPTTGQTDTQYF. Drawing the rest from reference TRBV7-3 and TRBJ2-3, the complete variable domain is GAGVSQTPSNKVTEKGKYVELRCDPISGHTALYWYRQSLGQGPEFLIYFQGTGAADDSGLPNDRFFAVRPEGSVSTLKIQRTERGDSAVYLCASSPTTGQTDTQYFGPGTRLTVL.

The chain uses TRBV9 and TRBJ2-5, with 9 bases fitting TRBD2. The junction had 11 bases not matched to a gene; V was cut back by 3 bases and J by 5 bases. The CDR3 has 16 residues. Germline V gives CDR1 SGDLS, CDR2 YYNGEE. CDR3 nucleotide sequence: TGTGCCAGCAGCGGGTCTGGCGGGGGGGCCCGGGAGACCCAGTACTTC. It encodes CASSGSGGGARETQYF.

The chain couples TRBV7-3 to TRBJ2-5, with D possibly being TRBD1 (7 bases). This CDR3 contains 15 residues. The V gene's germline CDR1 is SGHTA and CDR2 FQGTGA. V dropped 2 bases and J dropped 5 bases, with 15 bases sitting between them. CDR3 in DNA: TGTGCCAGCAGCTTAGTTGGAGGGGGCTTCGAGACCCAGTACTTC. It specifies CASSLVGGGFETQYF.

J is TRBJ1-6 and V is TRBV14, with a tentative D call TRBD1 (5 bases). CDR1 and CDR2 (germline): SGHDN, FVKESK. CDR3 length: 18 amino acids. V lost 4 bases, J lost 7 bases, and 23 bases lay in between. The CDR3 DNA reads as TGTGCCAGCAGCCTCGGGTGGGGCAGGGAATCGCAAAATTCACCCCTCCACTTT. As protein: CASSLGWGRESQNSPLHF.

J is TRBJ1-4 and V is TRBV5-4; D perhaps matches TRBD1 (6 bases). Looked up from germline, CDR1 is SGHNT and CDR2 is YYREEE (reference sequence). This CDR3 comprises 15 residues. V lost 4 bases, J lost 7 bases, and 17 bases lay in between. This CDR3 reads CASSPTRGDGEKLFF. The CDR3 DNA is TGTGCCAGCAGCCCAACCAGGGGTGATGGTGAAAAACTGTTTTTT.

V and J are TRBV28 and TRBJ2-3; possible D gene TRBD1, 6 bases. Looked up from germline, CDR1 is MDHEN and CDR2 is SYDVKM. The CDR3 is 11 amino acids. Trimming stripped 10 bases from V and 6 bases from J, with 11 bases between. The CDR3 loop reads CAIRTEDTQYF. CDR3 coding DNA: TGTGCCATCCGGACAGAGGATACGCAGTATTTT.